This TCR beta chain was captured by sequencing in a study of T cell repertoires in cytomegalovirus infection. TCRdb re-analysed the reads in MiXCR, keeping a single row per CDR3 protein. The sample yields roughly 300,000 distinct CDR3 sequences, around 25% seen once. The germline CDR1 and CDR2 sequences are SGHTA and FQGNSA. This CDR3 contains 15 residues. With 1 base removed from V and 0 bases from J, the gap between germline ends came to 9 bases. This clonotype was observed many times. The specimen was PBMCs. This clonotype was sampled from a human donor in good health (CMV status not recorded). Some clones in this sample may be carry-over from other donors' samples. V gene TRBV7-2 combines with J gene TRBJ1-2, with D perhaps matching TRBD1 (5 bases). The CDR3 loop is CASSLVGAPNYGYTF. The CDR3 DNA sequence: TGTGCCAGCAGCTTAGTAGGGGCACCTAACTATGGCTACACCTTC. Combining the CDR3 with reference TRBV7-2 and TRBJ1-2 gives the whole variable domain GAGVSQSPSNKVTEKGKDVELRCDPISGHTALYWYRQSLGQGLEFLIYFQGNSAPDKSGLPSDRFSAERTGGSVSTLTIQRTQQEDSAVYLCASSLVGAPNYGYTFGSGTRLTVV.